A single TCR beta chain is shown here with its context. This may come from a read error, since a much larger clone is one base off. The record originates from a study of CD8+CD57+ T cells in acquired aplastic anemia. TCR beta VDJ and CDR3 profiling used genomic DNA as template. In TCRdb, the reads were re-called with MiXCR into one record per CDR3 protein. The sample lists some 220,000 distinct CDR3 sequences, 30% to 40% occurring once. Per the germline V gene, CDR1 is LNHNV and CDR2 is YYDKDF (reference sequence). The CDR3 length is 17 residues. J was trimmed by 3 bases and V by 0 bases; bases with no gene match: 10.

The sequence derives from a human donor in good health, serving as a control. The sequencing sample was made of sorted CD4+, CD8+, or CD8+CD57+ T cells (not recorded which) from PBMCs. V is TRBV15 and J is TRBJ2-7; TRBD2 aligns across 8 bases. CDR3 bases: TGTGCCACCAGCAGAGATTGGAAGCGGGGGAGCTTCTACGAGCAGTACTTC. Residues: CATSRDWKRGSFYEQYF.